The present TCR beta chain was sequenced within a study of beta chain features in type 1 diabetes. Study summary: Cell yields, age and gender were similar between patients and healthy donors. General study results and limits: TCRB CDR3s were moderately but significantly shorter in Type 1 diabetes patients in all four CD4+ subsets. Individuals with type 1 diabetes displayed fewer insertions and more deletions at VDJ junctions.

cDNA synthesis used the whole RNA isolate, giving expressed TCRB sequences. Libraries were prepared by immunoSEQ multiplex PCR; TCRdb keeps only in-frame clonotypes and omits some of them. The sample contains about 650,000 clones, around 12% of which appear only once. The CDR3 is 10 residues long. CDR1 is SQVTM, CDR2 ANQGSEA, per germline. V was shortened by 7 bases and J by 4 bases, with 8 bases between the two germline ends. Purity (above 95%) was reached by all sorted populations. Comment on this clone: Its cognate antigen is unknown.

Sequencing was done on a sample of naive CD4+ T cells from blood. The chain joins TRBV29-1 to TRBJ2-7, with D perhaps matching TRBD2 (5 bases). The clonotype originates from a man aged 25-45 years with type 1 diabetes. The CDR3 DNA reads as TGCAGCGCCGGGGAGTACGAGCAGTACTTC. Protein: CSAGEYEQYF.